One sample yielded the 27 T cell receptor beta chains listed below, sequenced in a study of control samples from healthy donors and cancer patients. The protocol was immunoSEQ multiplex PCR, while the TCRdb copy is restricted to in-frame clones and leaves out a portion. Of some 150,000 clones listed, about 94% are singletons. Source material: blood. All receptors derive from a man aged 50-59 years in good health.

J is TRBJ1-2 and V is TRBV2, with D perhaps TRBD1 (5 bases). Trimming took 8 bases from V and 8 from J, leaving 18 bases between them. The CDR3 runs to 13 residues. From germline, CDR1 is SNHLY and CDR2 FYNNEI. The CDR3 nucleotides read TGTGCCAGCCAAAGGGGAGGAACGGCAGGCTACACCTTC. Protein product: CASQRGGTAGYTF.

The chain carries TRBV25-1 and TRBJ2-3, with a tentative D call TRBD1 (6 bases). The CDR3 is 16 amino acids. V gave up 2 bases and J gave up 5 bases, with 17 bases separating them. Germline V gene lookup returns CDR1 MGHDK and CDR2 SYGVNS. The CDR3 bases are TGTGCCAGCAGTGAAGGGGGCGGCCTGAGGGGAGATACGCAGTATTTT. It translates to CASSEGGGLRGDTQYF.

The chain joins TRBV10-2 to TRBJ2-5; weak D call: TRBD2 (6 bases). Germline V lookup: CDR1 WSHSY, CDR2 SAAADI. V was cut by 6 bases and J by 4 bases, with 15 bases left in between. The CDR3 contains 14 residues. CDR3 sequence reads: CASRQSGVSETQYF. The CDR3 DNA reads TGCGCCAGCAGGCAGTCGGGAGTTTCAGAGACCCAGTACTTC.

This chain connects TRBV7-8 to TRBJ2-1; 9 nucleotides line up with TRBD2. Trimming took 11 bases from V and 4 from J; bases not matched to a gene: 12. The CDR3 spans 15 residues. From germline, CDR1 is SGHVS and CDR2 FQNEAQ. CDR3 amino acids: CAGGAGTSRYNEQFF. The CDR3 region has the DNA TGTGCCGGAGGGGCAGGGACTAGCCGATACAATGAGCAGTTCTTC.

The chain is built from TRBV27 and TRBJ2-7; TRBD2 aligns across 8 bases. Germline CDR1 MNHEY, CDR2 SMNVEV (reference sequence). V dropped 0 bases and J dropped 2; count of bases not matched to a gene: 3. This CDR3 is 15 amino acids long. CDR3 nucleotides: TGTGCCAGCAGTTTATCGAGCGGGAGAACCTACGAGCAGTACTTC. Its protein is CASSLSSGRTYEQYF.

V gene TRBV6-5 combines with J gene TRBJ2-1; D remains ambiguous. The V gene's germline CDR1 is MNHEY and CDR2 SVGAGI. V shed 5 bases and J shed 0 bases, with 11 bases lying between them. CDR3 length equals 15 residues. The DNA for the CDR3 is TGTGCCAGCAGTAGGGCCCCAAGCTCCTACAATGAGCAGTTCTTC. Amino acid sequence: CASSRAPSSYNEQFF.

The chain joins TRBV28 to TRBJ1-1; D call uncertain. Trimming removed 2 bases from V and 3 bases from J, with 10 bases in between. Germline values: CDR1 MDHEN, CDR2 SYDVKM. This CDR3 spans 14 amino acids. CDR3 in amino acids: CASSLGQLYTEAFF. The CDR3 region has the DNA TGTGCCAGCAGTTTAGGGCAGTTATACACTGAAGCTTTCTTT.

The rearrangement links TRBV6-5 to TRBJ2-1; a weak D match, TRBD2 (5 bases). V shed 5 bases and J shed 0 bases, with 8 bases lying between them. This CDR3 is built from 14 residues. Looked up from germline, CDR1 is MNHEY and CDR2 is SVGAGI. The CDR3 nucleotides are TGTGCCAGCAGTAGCGGCAGCTCCTACAATGAGCAGTTCTTC. This gives the protein CASSSGSSYNEQFF.

The chain uses TRBV28 and TRBJ1-5; possible D gene TRBD1, 5 bases. Trimming left V 7 bases short and J 9 bases short, with 25 bases between. Germline V gives CDR1 MDHEN, CDR2 SYDVKM. The CDR3 has 16 amino acids. DNA for the CDR3: TGTGCCAGCACCCTAGGAGGCAGGGTGCCTGGTGGGCCCCAGCATTTT. The encoded protein is CASTLGGRVPGGPQHF.

The chain has TRBV3-1 (or the pseudogene TRBV3-2) and TRBJ1-2; D is undetermined. V was pared by 5 bases and J by 4 bases, with 8 bases between. Germline loops: CDR1 LGHDT, CDR2 YNNKEL (reference sequence). The CDR3 runs to 12 residues. This chain's CDR3 is CASSGRVYGYTF. For the CDR3, the DNA is TGTGCCAGCAGCGGTCGGGTCTATGGCTACACCTTC.

The chain employs TRBV27 and TRBJ1-1, with unresolved D. V was shortened by 5 bases and J by 1 base, with 8 bases between the two germline ends. Germline assignment: CDR1 MNHEY and CDR2 SMNVEV (reference sequence). The CDR3 contains 13 residues. CDR3 protein: CASSPQENTEAFF. The CDR3 DNA reads as TGTGCCAGCAGTCCGCAGGAGAACACTGAAGCTTTCTTT.

The rearrangement uses TRBV24-1 and TRBJ2-5, with TRBD1 identical over 8 bases. J lost 5 bases, V lost 3 bases, and 4 bases had no gene match. The CDR3 is 14 residues long. Germline assignment: CDR1 KGHDR and CDR2 SFDVKD. CDR3 residues: CATSDPGQGETQYF. In DNA form, the CDR3 reads TGTGCCACCAGTGATCCCGGACAGGGTGAGACCCAGTACTTC.

This clone has just one count. The chain joins TRBV6-5 to TRBJ1-1, with a tentative D call TRBD1 (5 bases). Trimming took off 2 bases at V and 0 bases at J, with 7 bases between the two ends. CDR1 is MNHEY and CDR2 is SVGAGI in the germline V gene. This CDR3 region has 14 residues. DNA for the CDR3: TGTGCCAGCAGTTACGGCAGGGTGAACACTGAAGCTTTCTTT. This gives the protein CASSYGRVNTEAFF.

The CDR3 DNA reads as TGTGCCAGCAGTGACTCGAAGAGAGGGGGCGGATTAAGGTATGGCTACACCTTC. Protein: CASSDSKRGGGLRYGYTF. The chain links TRBV6-4 to TRBJ1-2, with TRBD1 identical over 7 bases. CDR1 and CDR2 (germline): MRHNA, SNTAGT. With V trimmed by 0 bases and J by 5 bases, 15 bases remained unmatched. This CDR3 spans 18 amino acids.

This clone came up once. The chain links TRBV20-1 to TRBJ2-3; the D is unclear. Germline-derived CDR1 and CDR2 are DFQATT and SNEGSKA (reference sequence). Trimming pared 6 bases from V and 5 bases from J, leaving 9 bases between. The CDR3 loop spans 11 amino acids. The CDR3 bases are TGCAGTGCCACTATAGAAGATACGCAGTATTTT. Its translation: CSATIEDTQYF.

The rearrangement joins TRBV6-6 to TRBJ2-7, with D perhaps assigned TRBD1 or TRBD2 (5 bases each). This CDR3 is built from 14 residues. Looked up from germline, CDR1 is MNHNY and CDR2 is SVGAGI (reference sequence). V was trimmed by 10 bases and J by 7 bases, leaving 23 bases between them. CDR3 loop: CATLANGTPREQYF. The CDR3 DNA reads as TGTGCCACATTGGCAAATGGGACGCCTCGGGAGCAGTACTTC.

The chain employs TRBV5-1 and TRBJ2-4; D possibly uses TRBD1 or TRBD2 (5 bases each). CDR3 size: 15 residues. CDR1 SGHRS and CDR2 YFSETQ come from the germline V gene. V was trimmed by 6 bases and J by 4 bases, leaving 17 bases between them. For the CDR3, the DNA is TGCGCCAGCACCCGGGACGGAGGTTTAAAAAACATTCAGTACTTC. This sequence encodes CASTRDGGLKNIQYF. The variable domain in full, completed from reference TRBV5-1 and TRBJ2-4, reads KAGVTQTPRYLIKTRGQQVTLSCSPISGHRSVSWYQQTPGQGLQFLFEYFSETQRNKGNFPGRFSGRQFSNSRSEMNVSTLELGDSALYLCASTRDGGLKNIQYFGAGTRLSVL.

V is TRBV7-9 and J is TRBJ1-6, with TRBD1 identical over 7 bases. The CDR3 covers 14 residues. V lost 4 bases to trimming and J lost 10 bases; unmatched junction nucleotides: 7. CDR1 and CDR2 from the germline V gene are SEHNR and FQNEAQ (reference sequence). The CDR3 loop is CASSSTGVRSPLHF. The CDR3 region has the DNA TGTGCCAGCAGCTCAACAGGGGTTAGATCACCCCTCCACTTT. The complete variable domain, with remaining parts taken from reference TRBV7-9 and TRBJ1-6, reads DTGVSQNPRHKITKRGQNVTFRCDPISEHNRLYWYRQTLGQGPEFLTYFQNEAQLEKSRLLSDRFSAERPKGSFSTLEIQRTEQGDSAMYLCASSSTGVRSPLHFGNGTRLTVT.

This chain connects TRBV19 to TRBJ1-2; D is unclear. The V end was cut by 6 bases, the J end by 4 bases, with 6 bases between. The germline V gene has CDR1 LNHDA and CDR2 SQIVND (reference sequence). The CDR3 loop spans 11 amino acids. The CDR3 bases are TGTGCCAGTAGCGGACCCTATGGCTACACCTTC. This sequence encodes CASSGPYGYTF.

This clone was counted a few times. The V gene is TRBV2, the J gene TRBJ1-5; the D gene is possibly TRBD1 (6 bases). CDR1 is SNHLY and CDR2 is FYNNEI in the germline V gene. Between the trimmed V and J ends, which lost 5 bases and 2 bases, there was a span of 16 bases. The CDR3 has 16 residues. CDR3 nucleotides: TGTGCCAGCAGTTCTATACAGGGTAATGGCAATCAGCCCCAGCATTTT. This codes for CASSSIQGNGNQPQHF. The whole variable domain, remainder taken from reference TRBV2 and TRBJ1-5, is EPEVTQTPSHQVTQMGQEVILRCVPISNHLYFYWYRQILGQKVEFLVSFYNNEISEKSEIFDDQFSVERPDGSNFTLKIRSTKLEDSAMYFCASSSIQGNGNQPQHFGDGTRLSIL.

This clone has just one count. The chain joins TRBV6-1 to TRBJ2-1; 7 nucleotides match TRBD2. This CDR3 has 15 residues. Losses at the gene ends were 3 bases for V and 7 bases for J; bases not matched to a gene: 9. From germline, CDR1 is MNHNS and CDR2 SASEGT. CDR3 coding DNA: TGTGCCAGCAGTGACCCGAGCGGGATAAGGAATGAGCAGTTCTTC. This gives the protein CASSDPSGIRNEQFF.

V gene TRBV3-1 (or the pseudogene TRBV3-2) combines with J gene TRBJ1-6, with 8 bases fitting TRBD1. Germline V gene lookup returns CDR1 LGHDT and CDR2 YNNKEL (reference sequence). The CDR3 is 14 residues long. V lost 1 base to trimming and J lost 9 bases; unmatched junction nucleotides: 2. Here the CDR3 reads CASSQGQGASPLHF. The CDR3 nucleotides read TGTGCCAGCAGCCAAGGTCAGGGGGCTTCACCCCTCCACTTT.

The chain recombines TRBV7-9 with TRBJ2-3; D call uncertain. Germline CDR1 and CDR2: SEHNR and FQNEAQ (reference sequence). CDR3 size: 17 residues. V was cut by 5 bases and J by 2 bases, with 20 bases left in between. CDR3 loop: CASSKRISGLHTDTQYF. The DNA for the CDR3 is TGTGCCAGCAGCAAAAGAATTTCCGGGCTACACACAGATACGCAGTATTTT.

Only one count was recorded for this clone. The chain uses TRBV5-1 and TRBJ2-2, with D perhaps TRBD1 (5 bases). The CDR3 is 14 residues long. V lost 8 bases and J lost 0, with 11 bases in between. Germline-derived CDR1 and CDR2 are SGHRS and YFSETQ. CDR3 loop: CASLQDANTGELFF. CDR3 in DNA: TGCGCCAGTCTACAGGACGCGAACACCGGGGAGCTGTTTTTT. The full variable domain, with the rest looked up from reference TRBV5-1 and TRBJ2-2, is KAGVTQTPRYLIKTRGQQVTLSCSPISGHRSVSWYQQTPGQGLQFLFEYFSETQRNKGNFPGRFSGRQFSNSRSEMNVSTLELGDSALYLCASLQDANTGELFFGEGSRLTVL.

In its sample, this clone was seen once. The genes are TRBV7-9 and TRBJ1-6; D gene unclear. The CDR3 has 15 amino acids. V lost 2 bases, J lost 8 bases, and 13 bases lay in between. Germline-derived CDR1 and CDR2 are SEHNR and FQNEAQ (reference sequence). The CDR3, as DNA: TGTGCCAGCAGCTTACTAGAAGAAGGCGATTCACCCCTCCACTTT. Translated: CASSLLEEGDSPLHF.

The chain recombines TRBV5-1 with TRBJ2-5; TRBD2 might be the D (5 bases). The CDR3 extends over 13 amino acids. Per germline, CDR1 SGHRS and CDR2 YFSETQ. Trimming removed 4 bases from V and 4 bases from J, with 11 bases in between. The CDR3 spells CASSPRAGETQYF. DNA for the CDR3: TGCGCCAGCAGCCCGAGGGCGGGAGAGACCCAGTACTTC.

The V gene is TRBV3-1 (or the pseudogene TRBV3-2), the J gene TRBJ1-5; D not resolved. With 4 bases removed from V and 0 bases from J, the gap between germline ends came to 7 bases. Germline V CDR1 and CDR2: LGHDT, YNNKEL (reference sequence). The CDR3 has 14 amino acids. For the CDR3, the DNA is TGTGCCAGCAGCCCGACTTATAGCAATCAGCCCCAGCATTTT. It yields the protein CASSPTYSNQPQHF.